This T cell receptor beta chain appears in the sequencing data of a study of cytomegalovirus exposure and HLA in healthy donors. With 60 Vbeta and 13 Jbeta primers, the PCR was carried out. The table came from immunoSEQ multiplex PCR; TCRdb's copy has only in-frame clones and leaves some out. The data hold a few hundred thousand clones, with over 75% observed a single time. There are 16 residues in the CDR3. Trimming stripped 4 bases from V and 5 bases from J, with 17 bases between. Looked up from germline, CDR1 is SEHNR and CDR2 is FQNEAQ (reference sequence). This chain links TRBV7-9 with TRBJ2-2; D uncertain. The receptor comes from a girl aged 2 to 10 in good health and CMV-seronegative. The sample was PBMCs. CDR3 region: CASSYDKKSGTGELFF. In DNA, the CDR3 is TGTGCCAGCAGCTACGACAAAAAATCTGGTACCGGGGAGCTGTTTTTT.